A single sample gave rise to the 21 T cell receptor beta chains below, sequenced in a study of CD8+ T cells in alopecia areata. As for treatment: oral pan-JAK inhibitor, 5-10 mg twice daily. cDNA reverse transcribed from extracted RNA served as the sequencing template. The assay was immunoSEQ multiplex PCR, and TCRdb's table has in-frame clones only and misses some. In the table there are 90,000 to 150,000 clones, around 56% of which are singletons. Sequences were derived from CD4+ T cells sorted from blood, sampled at week 4, from a patient treated with tofacitinib. The receptors were sampled from a human donor with alopecia areata.

This clone was counted between two and nine times. This chain links TRBV5-1 with TRBJ2-7; 12 bases align to TRBD2. The CDR3 is 16 residues long. The V segment lost 0 bases and the J segment 2 bases; nucleotides outside the gene matches: 3. Germline loops: CDR1 SGHRS, CDR2 YFSETQ. CDR3 region: CASSLASGGAAYEQYF. The CDR3 nucleotides read TGCGCCAGCAGCTTGGCTAGCGGGGGGGCCGCCTACGAGCAGTACTTC.

The V gene is TRBV11-2, the J gene TRBJ1-1; 8 bases match TRBD1. The trim removed 7 bases at V and 4 bases at J, leaving 14 bases unmatched. CDR3 length equals 16 residues. Germline lookup yields CDR1 SGHAT and CDR2 FQNNGV. CDR3 bases: TGTGCCAGCACCAACCTAAGGACAGGGCAATCCACTGAAGCTTTCTTT. Protein sequence: CASTNLRTGQSTEAFF.

J is TRBJ1-5 and V is TRBV15; D is unclear. The V end lost 0 bases, the J end lost 0 bases, and 9 bases lay between the germline ends. Germline-derived CDR1 and CDR2 are LNHNV and YYDKDF (reference sequence). The CDR3 sequence is 16 residues long. The CDR3 is CATSRDLQNSNQPQHF. The CDR3 nucleotides read TGTGCCACCAGCAGAGATCTACAGAATAGCAATCAGCCCCAGCATTTT.

This clone has a handful of counts. This CDR3 is CASSPFSAGYNEQFF. The DNA for the CDR3 is TGCGCCAGCAGCCCCTTTAGCGCGGGATACAATGAGCAGTTCTTC. V usage is TRBV5-1 and J usage is TRBJ2-1; D is perhaps TRBD2 (6 bases). V lost 4 bases to trimming and J lost 4 bases, with 15 bases between them. Germline V gene data show CDR1 as SGHRS and CDR2 as YFSETQ. This CDR3 spans 15 amino acids. Supplemented by reference TRBV5-1 and TRBJ2-1, the full variable domain reads KAGVTQTPRYLIKTRGQQVTLSCSPISGHRSVSWYQQTPGQGLQFLFEYFSETQRNKGNFPGRFSGRQFSNSRSEMNVSTLELGDSALYLCASSPFSAGYNEQFFGPGTRLTVL.

The V gene is TRBV7-2, the J gene TRBJ1-2; D not certain. Germline V gives CDR1 SGHTA, CDR2 FQGNSA. This CDR3 contains 15 residues. With 1 base removed from V and 0 bases from J, the gap between germline ends came to 9 bases. CDR3 protein: CASSLGAASNYGYTF. CDR3 DNA sequence: TGTGCCAGCAGCTTAGGAGCAGCGTCTAACTATGGCTACACCTTC.

V and J are TRBV25-1 and TRBJ2-5; D unclear. The length of the CDR3 is 13 residues. Germline assignment: CDR1 MGHDK and CDR2 SYGVNS. Between the trimmed V and J ends, which lost 8 bases and 5 bases, there was a span of 15 bases. The CDR3 nucleotides read TGTGCCAGCCGAGCCTACCTGGGGGAGACCCAGTACTTC. Protein sequence: CASRAYLGETQYF.

Here the CDR3 DNA reads TGTGCCAGCAGCCAAGAGGGGACTAGCGGCCAAGAGACCCAGTACTTC. The encoded protein is CASSQEGTSGQETQYF. The J gene is TRBJ2-5, the V gene TRBV4-2, with TRBD2 matching 11 bases. V dropped 0 bases and J dropped 1; count of bases not matched to a gene: 1. The CDR3 is made up of 16 amino acids. Germline values: CDR1 LGHNA, CDR2 YNFKEQ.

The rearrangement links TRBV5-5 to TRBJ1-1; D gene unclear. CDR3 length: 15 amino acids. The germline V gene encodes CDR1 SGHKS and CDR2 YYEKEE (reference sequence). Trimming shortened V by 3 bases and J by 5 bases, and 17 bases separated the two germline ends. CDR3 protein: CASSWGSGEETEAFF. CDR3 DNA sequence: TGTGCCAGCAGCTGGGGATCCGGGGAGGAGACTGAAGCTTTCTTT.

The table lists this clone with a few counts. The CDR3 region has the DNA TGTGCCAGCAGCTTCCTCAGCAGAAATGAAAAACTGTTTTTT. Translating it yields CASSFLSRNEKLFF. The chain carries TRBV7-9 and TRBJ1-4; no definite D call. V was shortened by 3 bases and J by 5 bases, with 10 bases between the two germline ends. This CDR3 is built from 14 residues. Germline CDR1 reads SEHNR; CDR2 reads FQNEAQ (reference sequence).

This clone has just a few counts. The V call is TRBV25-1, the J call TRBJ2-3; 11 nucleotides match TRBD1. There are 16 residues in the CDR3. In germline, CDR1 is MGHDK, CDR2 SYGVNS. Germline trimming cut 0 bases from V and 4 bases from J; bases unmatched to any gene: 3. CDR3 amino acids: CASSEYKGQGADTQYF. The CDR3 DNA sequence: TGTGCCAGCAGTGAATATAAGGGACAGGGGGCAGATACGCAGTATTTT.

V and J are TRBV7-9 and TRBJ2-5, with TRBD1 identical over 8 bases. V was clipped by 5 bases and J by 1 base; unmatched bases: 6. The CDR3 length is 15 residues. Germline assignment: CDR1 SEHNR and CDR2 FQNEAQ (reference sequence). The CDR3 nucleotides are TGTGCCAGCAGCCCCTACAGGGGGTCCCAAGAGACCCAGTACTTC. Translating it yields CASSPYRGSQETQYF.

The CDR3 reads CASSEGQGLNTEAFF. Here the CDR3 DNA reads TGTGCCAGCAGTGAAGGGCAGGGGTTGAACACTGAAGCTTTCTTT. This sequence joins TRBV2 and TRBJ1-1; TRBD1 is a possible D gene (6 bases). Trimming took off 1 base at V and 0 bases at J, with 9 bases between the two ends. This CDR3 region has 15 residues. The germline CDR1 and CDR2 sequences are SNHLY and FYNNEI.

The chain combines TRBV20-1 with TRBJ1-2, with TRBD1 matching over 8 bases. The CDR3 is 11 residues long. Germline assignment: CDR1 DFQATT and CDR2 SNEGSKA (reference sequence). Germline trimming cut 6 bases from V and 8 bases from J; bases unmatched to any gene: 5. The CDR3 region is CSARQGQGYTF. As DNA, the CDR3 is TGCAGTGCGCGACAGGGGCAGGGCTACACCTTC.

V and J are TRBV30 and TRBJ2-7, with D possibly TRBD2 on 6 matching bases. This CDR3 contains 14 residues. Trimming removed 2 bases at V and 3 bases at J, with 14 bases between. From germline, CDR1 is GTSNPN and CDR2 SVGIG (reference sequence). DNA for the CDR3: TGTGCCTGGAGTACCCCACGGGGGTTCTACGAGCAGTACTTC. Residues: CAWSTPRGFYEQYF.

The chain couples TRBV29-1 to TRBJ2-4, with D possibly being TRBD1 (6 bases). The CDR3 totals 12 residues. V lost 6 bases to trimming and J lost 0 bases, with 6 bases between them. Germline V lookup: CDR1 SQVTM, CDR2 ANQGSEA. The CDR3 reads CSVRGAKNIQYF. CDR3 sequence (DNA): TGCAGCGTCAGGGGAGCCAAAAACATTCAGTACTTC.

This clone was detected only a few times. The V gene is TRBV7-2, the J gene TRBJ2-7; a weak D match, TRBD1 (5 bases). The CDR3 is made up of 14 amino acids. Germline V gene lookup returns CDR1 SGHTA and CDR2 FQGNSA. Trimming cost V 4 bases and J 2 bases, with 12 bases left between them. Here the CDR3 DNA reads TGTGCCAGCAGCTCGGACATGATGACCTACGAGCAGTACTTC. It codes for CASSSDMMTYEQYF.

Of note for this clone: In the same sample, other DNA sequences code for this CDR3. The V call is TRBV7-9, the J call TRBJ1-2; no firm D call. Trimming took 0 bases from V and 3 from J, leaving 5 bases between them. The CDR3 extends over 13 amino acids. Germline CDR1 reads SEHNR; CDR2 reads FQNEAQ (reference sequence). CDR3: CASSLAGDYGYTF. CDR3 coding DNA: TGTGCCAGCAGCTTAGCGGGAGACTATGGCTACACCTTC.

The V call is TRBV5-1, the J call TRBJ2-3; no reliable D call. With 2 bases removed from V and 1 base from J, the gap between germline ends came to 5 bases. CDR3 size: 13 residues. The germline V gene encodes CDR1 SGHRS and CDR2 YFSETQ. The CDR3 protein is CASSFGGTDTQYF. The DNA of the CDR3 is TGCGCCAGCAGCTTCGGCGGCACAGATACGCAGTATTTT.

The chain is built from TRBV6-5 and TRBJ2-7, with a tentative D call TRBD2 (5 bases). CDR1 is MNHEY, CDR2 SVGAGI, per germline. This CDR3 spans 13 amino acids. The germline V and J ends were trimmed by 7 bases and 0 bases, with 10 bases remaining between them. The CDR3 DNA reads as TGTGCCAGCACGGACTCCAGCTCCTACGAGCAGTACTTC. Amino acids: CASTDSSSYEQYF.

The chain has TRBV11-2 and TRBJ2-7; 7 nucleotides line up with TRBD1. The J segment lost 3 bases and the V segment lost 4 bases, leaving 9 bases of the junction unmatched. Germline lookup yields CDR1 SGHAT and CDR2 FQNNGV. This CDR3 comprises 15 residues. The CDR3 spells CASSSVYRGLYEQYF. The DNA for the CDR3 is TGTGCCAGCAGCTCTGTATACAGGGGCCTCTACGAGCAGTACTTC. Full variable domain (outside the CDR3, taken from reference TRBV11-2 and TRBJ2-7): EAGVAQSPRYKIIEKRQSVAFWCNPISGHATLYWYQQILGQGPKLLIQFQNNGVVDDSQLPKDRFSAERLKGVDSTLKIQPAKLEDSAVYLCASSSVYRGLYEQYFGPGTRLTVT.

This clone occurred a few times. The V gene is TRBV30, the J gene TRBJ1-1; D is unresolved. Germline V gene lookup returns CDR1 GTSNPN and CDR2 SVGIG (reference sequence). V was pared by 1 base and J by 5 bases, with 14 bases between. CDR3 length equals 14 residues. As DNA, the CDR3 is TGTGCCTGGAGTGGACGGGCCCCGGGGACTGAAGCTTTCTTT. This sequence encodes CAWSGRAPGTEAFF.